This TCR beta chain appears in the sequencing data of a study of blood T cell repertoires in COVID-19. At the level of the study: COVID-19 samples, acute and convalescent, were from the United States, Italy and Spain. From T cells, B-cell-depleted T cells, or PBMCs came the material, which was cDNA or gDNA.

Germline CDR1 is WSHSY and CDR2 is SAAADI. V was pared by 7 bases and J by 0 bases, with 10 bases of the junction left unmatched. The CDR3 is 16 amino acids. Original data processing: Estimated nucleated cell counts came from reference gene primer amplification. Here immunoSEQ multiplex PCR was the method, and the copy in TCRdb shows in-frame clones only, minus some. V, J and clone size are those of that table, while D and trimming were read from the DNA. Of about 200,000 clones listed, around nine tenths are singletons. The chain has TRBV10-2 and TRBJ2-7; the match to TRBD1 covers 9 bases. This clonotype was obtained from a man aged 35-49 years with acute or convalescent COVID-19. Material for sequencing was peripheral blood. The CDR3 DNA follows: TGCGCCAGCATCCAACAGGGGGCCTCGAGCTCCTACGAGCAGTACTTC. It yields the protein CASIQQGASSSYEQYF.